This T cell receptor beta chain was recorded in a study of OX40 agonist ivuxolimab in advanced cancers. Study-wide context: Given to patients was ivuxolimab, an agonistic anti-OX40 (CD134) antibody.

This table comes from immunoSEQ multiplex PCR, and its TCRdb copy is limited to in-frame clones, with some not included. Of 60,000 to 75,000 clones listed, 84% are singletons. Study findings and constraints: CD4+ and CD8+ T cells in blood underwent clonal expansion by week 6 at 0.1 to 3.0 mg/kg. Relative to CD4+ cells, CD8+ T cells on average had more expanded clones.

Germline CDR1 and CDR2: SGDLS and YYNGEE. The CDR3 runs to 15 residues. Trimming shortened V by 1 base and J by 1 base, and 9 bases separated the two germline ends. With regard to this clone: Its target is not known.

This specimen was CD4+ or CD8+ T cells sorted from blood, taken in a trial of the OX40 agonist ivuxolimab. The V and J genes are TRBV9 and TRBJ2-1; possible D gene TRBD2, 6 bases. The TCR originated in an adult with an advanced solid tumor such as melanoma, head and neck, liver or kidney cancer. The CDR3 sequence is CASSVSGSSYNEQFF. CDR3 DNA sequence: TGTGCCAGCAGCGTAAGCGGGTCTTCCTACAATGAGCAGTTCTTC.